This TCR beta chain was identified in a study of blood T cell repertoires in COVID-19. The overall study: Nucleic acid was either cDNA or gDNA, and it came from T cells, B-cell-depleted T cells, or PBMCs.

V gave up 1 base and J gave up 7 bases; unmatched junction bases: 10. Germline V gene sequence: CDR1 SGHVS, CDR2 FNYEAQ. This CDR3 spans 17 amino acids. How the authors handled the data: Counts of nucleated cells, estimated from reference gene primer amplification, were obtained. Clones were sequenced by immunoSEQ multiplex PCR, and TCRdb holds only the in-frame ones, with some missing. D and trimming were read from the DNA, whereas the V and J calls and clone size are those reported in that table. The sample lists 110,000 to 150,000 clones; over 75% were seen once. The source is a woman in her fifties or sixties with acute or convalescent COVID-19. The V gene is TRBV7-6, the J gene TRBJ1-5, with 10 bases aligning to TRBD1. The sequenced sample consisted of peripheral blood. This chain's CDR3 is CASSLGDRQGARQPQHF. CDR3 DNA sequence: TGTGCCAGCAGCTTAGGGGACAGACAGGGGGCACGACAGCCCCAGCATTTT.